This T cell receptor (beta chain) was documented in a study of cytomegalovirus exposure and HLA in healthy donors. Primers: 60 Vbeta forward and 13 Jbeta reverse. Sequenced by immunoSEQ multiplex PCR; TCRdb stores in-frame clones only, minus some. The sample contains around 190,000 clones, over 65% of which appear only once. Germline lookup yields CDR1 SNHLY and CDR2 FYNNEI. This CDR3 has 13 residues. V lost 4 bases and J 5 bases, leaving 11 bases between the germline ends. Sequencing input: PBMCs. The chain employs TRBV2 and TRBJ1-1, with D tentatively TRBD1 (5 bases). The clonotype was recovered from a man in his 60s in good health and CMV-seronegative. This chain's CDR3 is CASSAYQGTEAFF. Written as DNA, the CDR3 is TGTGCCAGCAGTGCCTACCAGGGAACTGAAGCTTTCTTT.